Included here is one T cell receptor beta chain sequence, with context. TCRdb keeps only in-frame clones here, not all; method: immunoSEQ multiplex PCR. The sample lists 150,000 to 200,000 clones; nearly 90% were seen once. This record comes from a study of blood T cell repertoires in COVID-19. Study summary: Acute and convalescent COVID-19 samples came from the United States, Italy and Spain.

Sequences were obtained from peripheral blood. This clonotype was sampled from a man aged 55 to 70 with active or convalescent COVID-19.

CDR3 region: CAIQRGGTGNTIYF. The CDR3 DNA sequence: TGTGCCATCCAGAGGGGGGGGACTGGAAACACCATATATTTT. This chain joins TRBV10-3 and TRBJ1-3; maybe TRBD1 (6 bases). Trimming removed 8 bases at V and 2 bases at J, with 13 bases between. Germline CDR1 and CDR2: ENHRY and SYGVKD. The CDR3 consists of 14 residues.